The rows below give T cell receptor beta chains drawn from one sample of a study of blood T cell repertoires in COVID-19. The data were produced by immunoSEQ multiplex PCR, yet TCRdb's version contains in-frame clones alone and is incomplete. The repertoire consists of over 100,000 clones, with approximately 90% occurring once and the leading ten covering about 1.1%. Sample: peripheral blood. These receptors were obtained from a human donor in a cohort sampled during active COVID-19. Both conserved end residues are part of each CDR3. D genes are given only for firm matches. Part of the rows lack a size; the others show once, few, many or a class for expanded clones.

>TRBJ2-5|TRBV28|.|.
TGTGCCAGCAGTTCCTCCGTGTGGGGGGTACAAGAGACCCAGTACTTC
CASSSSVWGVQETQYF
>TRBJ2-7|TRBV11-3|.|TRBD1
TGTGCCAGCAGCTTAGTGGCAGGGGGCTTGTACGAGCAGTACTTC
CASSLVAGGLYEQYF
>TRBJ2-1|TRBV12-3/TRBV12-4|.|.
TGTGCCAGCAGACCAACTAGTTGGGAGCAGTTCTTC
CASRPTSWEQFF
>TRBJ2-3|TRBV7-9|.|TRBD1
TGTGCCGCCGAGATTCCGGGGACAGGATCCCCAGATACGCAGTATTTT
CAAEIPGTGSPDTQYF
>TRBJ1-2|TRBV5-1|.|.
TGCGCCAGCAGCTTAAATGGCGGCTACACCTTC
CASSLNGGYTF
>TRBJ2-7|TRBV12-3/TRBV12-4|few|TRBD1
TGTGCCAGCAGCCCCGACAGGGCCGAGCAGTACTTC
CASSPDRAEQYF
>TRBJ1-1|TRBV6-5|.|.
TGTGCCACCCACCCTACGAAGGGGGGGATCACTGAAGCTTTCTTT
CATHPTKGGITEAFF
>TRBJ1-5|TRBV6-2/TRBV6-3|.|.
TGTGCCAGCAGTTACAGATCAAGCCGAGATCAGCCCCAGCATTTT
CASSYRSSRDQPQHF
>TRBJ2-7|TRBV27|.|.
TGTGCCAGCAGGTTAAGACCGGGAGTAGTCTACGAGCAGTACTTC
CASRLRPGVVYEQYF
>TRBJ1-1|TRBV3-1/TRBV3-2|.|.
TGTGCCAGCAGCCAAGGTATTGGGCAGTTGAACACTGAAGCTTTCTTT
CASSQGIGQLNTEAFF
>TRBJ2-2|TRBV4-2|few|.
TGTGCCAGCAGCCCAAACAGGGCCCTCTTTGGGTCGGAGCTGTTTTTT
CASSPNRALFGSELFF
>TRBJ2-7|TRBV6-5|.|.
TGTGCCAGCAGTTTAGGCCTGACAGTCCACACCTACGAGCAGTACTTC
CASSLGLTVHTYEQYF
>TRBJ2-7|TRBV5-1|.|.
TGCGCCAGCAGCTTGGCCGACCCCTGGCAGGGCTACGAGCAGTACTTC
CASSLADPWQGYEQYF
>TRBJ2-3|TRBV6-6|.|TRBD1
TGTGCCAGCAGTCGACAGGGAAGTTGGTTATATAGCACAGATACGCAGTATTTT
CASSRQGSWLYSTDTQYF
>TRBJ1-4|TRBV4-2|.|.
TGTGCCAGCAGCCCAGATTCCCAGGGAGGGCCCGCTAATGAAAAACTGTTTTTT
CASSPDSQGGPANEKLFF
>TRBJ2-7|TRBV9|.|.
TGTGCCAGCAGCGTAGCCGATAGCTGGGCGGGCCCCTACGAGCAGTACTTC
CASSVADSWAGPYEQYF
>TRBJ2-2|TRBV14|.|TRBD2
TGTGCCAGCAAGGGAGGGGCGATAGCGAACACCGGGGAGCTGTTTTTT
CASKGGAIANTGELFF
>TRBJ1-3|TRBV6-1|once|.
TGTGCCAGCAGTGAAACTCCGCGAATCTCTGGAAACACCATATATTTT
CASSETPRISGNTIYF
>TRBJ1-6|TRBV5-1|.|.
TGCGCCAGCAGCTTGGTATCGGGGTATAATTCACCCCTCCACTTT
CASSLVSGYNSPLHF
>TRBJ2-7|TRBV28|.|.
TGTGCCAGCAGTTTATCTACGAGCGAGCAGTACTTC
CASSLSTSEQYF
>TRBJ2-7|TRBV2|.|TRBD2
TGTGCCAGCAGTGAAAACCCTAGCGGGAGGGCGGGTGAGCAGTACTTC
CASSENPSGRAGEQYF
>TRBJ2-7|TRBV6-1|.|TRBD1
TGTGCCAGCAGTGAAGCTGCTGGACAGGGCTACGAGCAGTACTTC
CASSEAAGQGYEQYF
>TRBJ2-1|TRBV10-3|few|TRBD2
TGTGCCATCAGTGTCGTCGGGACTAGGAATGAGCAGTTCTTC
CAISVVGTRNEQFF
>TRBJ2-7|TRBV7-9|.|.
TGTGCCAGCAGCTTTTTAGGAGAGCCGTCCTACGAGCAGTACTTC
CASSFLGEPSYEQYF
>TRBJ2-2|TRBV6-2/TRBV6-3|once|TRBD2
TGTGCCAGCAGTTACTCGTCGGGACTAGCGGGTAACACCGGGGAGCTGTTTTTT
CASSYSSGLAGNTGELFF
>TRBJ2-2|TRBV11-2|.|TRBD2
TGTGCCAGCAGCTTGGGACTAGCGGGGGGGCGGACAGGGGAGCTGTTTTTT
CASSLGLAGGRTGELFF
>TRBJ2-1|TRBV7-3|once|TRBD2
TGTGCCAGCAGCCCAACCCCCAGCGGGGGGGCACATGAGCAGTTCTTC
CASSPTPSGGAHEQFF
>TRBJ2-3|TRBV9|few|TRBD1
TGTGCCAGCAGCCCGGACAGGCAGTCCCGGACCTTCGCACGGGGCACAGATACGCAGTATTTT
CASSPDRQSRTFARGTDTQYF